This section outlines one T cell receptor beta chain sequence together with its context. What it recognizes is unknown. CDR3 length: 15 amino acids. Germline V gene sequence: CDR1 SGDLS, CDR2 YYNGEE. Between the trimmed V and J ends, which lost 0 bases and 0 bases, there was a span of 9 bases. Sequenced by immunoSEQ multiplex PCR; TCRdb stores in-frame clones only, minus some. Counted here are over 100,000 clones, around 85% occurring once; the ten biggest clones make up 2.4%. This sample is drawn from a study of T cell responses to AZD1222 COVID-19 vaccine. Overall study results and limits: Donors were chiefly white British, with a greater number of females, and clonal diversity was perhaps underestimated.

Sample: peripheral blood, taken on day 0 of AZD1222 vaccination. V is TRBV9 and J is TRBJ2-5; no clear D. This TCR came from an adult in good health. The DNA of the CDR3 is TGTGCCAGCAGCGTAGCCGACCAAAACCAAGAGACCCAGTACTTC. It translates to CASSVADQNQETQYF.